The 7 T cell receptor beta chains below all came from one sample that was sequenced in a study of cytomegalovirus exposure and HLA in healthy donors. 60 Vbeta and 13 Jbeta primers were used in PCR. The data were produced by immunoSEQ multiplex PCR, yet TCRdb's version contains in-frame clones alone and is incomplete. The repertoire consists of 150,000 or so clones, with about 74% occurring once and the leading ten covering roughly an eighth. Sequencing was done on a sample of PBMCs. These receptors all come from a man aged 40-50 years in good health and CMV-seropositive.

The V call is TRBV28, the J call TRBJ1-5; the D is unclear. The V end lost 10 bases, the J end lost 1 base, and 14 bases lay between the germline ends. This CDR3 contains 14 residues. The germline V gene encodes CDR1 MDHEN and CDR2 SYDVKM. In DNA, the CDR3 is TGTGCCACCCTCGACATTTTCAGCAATCAGCCCCAGCATTTT. Its translation: CATLDIFSNQPQHF.

The chain couples TRBV30 to TRBJ2-6; TRBD2 is a possible D gene (6 bases). Trimming stripped 3 bases from V and 2 bases from J, with 17 bases between. The CDR3 has 17 residues. Germline V CDR1 and CDR2: GTSNPN, SVGIG (reference sequence). The CDR3 sequence is CAWSDRGWTAGANVLTF. As DNA, the CDR3 is TGTGCCTGGAGCGACCGGGGGTGGACGGCTGGGGCCAACGTCCTGACTTTC.

In regard to this clone: Compared with germline, one end of the junction differs, possibly owing to a read error. Here the CDR3 DNA reads TGTGCCAGCAGCTTACTACCGCCGGAGGTAGTCTTC. The encoded protein is CASSLLPPEVVF. The chain employs TRBV7-2 and TRBJ2-1; weak D call: TRBD2 (5 bases). Germline CDR1 and CDR2: SGHTA and FQGNSA. This CDR3 is built from 12 residues.

The chain links TRBV6-5 to TRBJ2-1; TRBD2 matches at 10 bases. CDR1 MNHEY and CDR2 SVGAGI come from the germline V gene. The ends lost 6 bases at V and 8 bases at J; junction bases unmatched: 4. This CDR3 spans 13 amino acids. CDR3 in amino acids: CASRASGSDEQFF. CDR3 in DNA: TGTGCCAGCAGGGCTAGCGGGAGCGATGAGCAGTTCTTC.

Here the CDR3 DNA reads TGTGCCATCCAGATCCGGGACAGCCCTACCGGGGAGCTGTTTTTT. Translating gives CAIQIRDSPTGELFF. The genes are TRBV10-3 and TRBJ2-2; 7 bases match TRBD1. The J segment lost 5 bases and the V segment lost 8 bases, leaving 11 bases of the junction unmatched. CDR1 ENHRY and CDR2 SYGVKD come from the germline V gene. The CDR3 covers 15 residues.

This chain links TRBV2 with TRBJ2-5, with 8 nucleotides matching TRBD2. The CDR3 is 14 amino acids. Germline trimming cut 4 bases from V and 4 bases from J; bases unmatched to any gene: 5. Germline CDR1 is SNHLY and CDR2 is FYNNEI. The DNA of the CDR3 is TGTGCCAGCAGTGGAAACCTAGCGGGAGAGACCCAGTACTTC. Translating gives CASSGNLAGETQYF.

The chain uses TRBV7-8 and TRBJ2-2, with TRBD2 matching 8 bases. V was pared by 0 bases and J by 4 bases, with 4 bases of the junction left unmatched. Germline assignment: CDR1 SGHVS and CDR2 FQNEAQ. CDR3 length: 16 residues. DNA of the CDR3: TGTGCCAGCAGCTTAGCGGGACTAGGGGGCACCGGGGAGCTGTTTTTT. Its translation: CASSLAGLGGTGELFF. The variable domain in full, completed from reference TRBV7-8 and TRBJ2-2, reads GAGVSQSPRYKVAKRGQDVALRCDPISGHVSLFWYQQALGQGPEFLTYFQNEAQLDKSGLPSDRFFAERPEGSVSTLKIQRTQQEDSAVYLCASSLAGLGGTGELFFGEGSRLTVL.